This T cell receptor beta chain was recorded in a study of blood T cell repertoires in COVID-19 (TCRdb year 2020). Regarding the complete study: The collaborator samples originated in the United States, Italy and Spain and spanned the acute and convalescent phases of COVID-19. The material from the prospective study consisted of cDNA or gDNA derived from T cells, B-cell-depleted T cells, or PBMCs. Subjects who had been exposed to COVID-19, were actively infected with it, or had recovered from it provided the deeply sampled blood TCRbeta repertoires that made up the dataset. The repertoires were released in a freely available public database meant as a resource for research on the immune response to SARS-CoV-2. The samples were drawn from two sources: the first 160 participants of the ongoing ImmuneRACE study, and over 950 subjects contributed by 6 global collaborators. The sample metadata nearly always contained a de-identified subject ID, COVID-19 status, age in years and sex. HLA class I and class II types, where available, came from metadata supplied by the sample provider rather than from assay-based typing.

TCRbeta CDR3 regions were amplified from genomic DNA using the immunoSEQ Assay, a bias-controlled multiplex PCR. The original methods were these. The number of nucleated cells in each sample was estimated by amplification of reference gene primers within the assay. To quantify the absolute abundance of each unique TCRbeta CDR3 rearrangement, sequence reads were collapsed and filtered. For each sample, productive Simpson clonality was calculated as the square root of Simpson's diversity index over productive rearrangements. The immuneACCESS repertoire file appears here via TCRdb, limited to in-frame rearrangements. These files lack a portion of the clones; in checked studies, under half of the deficit traces to unresolved V genes, and the cause of the others is not known. That table furnishes V, J and clone size, whereas the DNA furnished D and trimming. This sample has some 100,000 clones in its table, and roughly 88% of those were observed once. Clones ranked in the top ten supply approximately 2% of the sample.

Overall study outcomes, separate from this receptor: Clinical and demographic metadata were provided uncurated, with the amount varying by source and participant.

In Seattle, one collaborating source enrolled patients while the infection was active and tracked those patients longitudinally over the course of disease. Each collaborating institution followed its own protocols to collect whole blood in K2EDTA tubes. For TCRbeta analysis, collaborators shipped samples as frozen whole blood, isolated PBMCs, or DNA extracted from either of those sample types. Note on this clone: Its antigen is still unknown. Base quality data are lacking; no much larger clone is found one base away.

As encoded in the germline V gene, CDR1 is MNHNS while CDR2 is SASEGT. Trimming costs V 2 bases and J 2 bases, and their ends lie 9 bases apart. The CDR3 runs 14 residues from the cysteine to the phenylalanine. The CDR3 DNA has 42 bases and is translated from base 1. Sequences were obtained from peripheral blood. This TCR derives from a man over 45 with COVID-19, enrolled during active disease. This receptor chain uses TRBV6-1 and TRBJ1-1; the best D guess is TRBD1, with 5 bases matching. The CDR3 has the sequence CASSEWGGNTEAFF. The DNA is TGTGCCAGCAGTGAATGGGGCGGAAACACTGAAGCTTTCTTT.